Below, 9 T cell receptor beta chains from the same sample are listed, as sequenced in a study of blood T cell repertoires in COVID-19. Profiling relied on immunoSEQ multiplex PCR, and the TCRdb table lists in-frame clones only, not all of them. The data hold about 200,000 clones, with 70% to 90% observed a single time. The sequenced sample consisted of peripheral blood. All receptors come from a man aged 40-49 years with active or convalescent COVID-19.

The chain couples TRBV19 to TRBJ1-1, with a weak D call TRBD1 (6 bases). The germline V gene has CDR1 LNHDA and CDR2 SQIVND (reference sequence). V shed 7 bases and J shed 3 bases, with 9 bases lying between them. The CDR3 is 12 residues long. The CDR3 DNA follows: TGTGCCAGTATTGGGGGCTACACTGAAGCTTTCTTT. Amino acid sequence: CASIGGYTEAFF.

V and J are TRBV29-1 and TRBJ1-1, with no clear D. V was cut by 3 bases and J by 0 bases, with 8 bases left in between. CDR3 size: 13 residues. CDR1 is SQVTM, CDR2 ANQGSEA, per germline. CDR3 nucleotides: TGCAGCGTTGACGGGGAATTGAACACTGAAGCTTTCTTT. Encoded protein: CSVDGELNTEAFF.

This clone has just one count. V gene TRBV5-1 combines with J gene TRBJ2-6, with D tentatively TRBD1 (5 bases). Germline V lookup: CDR1 SGHRS, CDR2 YFSETQ. The CDR3 is 15 amino acids. Trimming took 0 bases from V and 2 from J, leaving 6 bases between them. For the CDR3, the DNA is TGCGCCAGCAGCTTGGGCAGGGCTGGGGCCAACGTCCTGACTTTC. Translated, it gives CASSLGRAGANVLTF.

The chain has TRBV18 and TRBJ2-1; TRBD1 might be the D (6 bases). Trimming removed 5 bases at V and 0 bases at J, with 11 bases between. CDR1 is KGHSH and CDR2 is LQKENI in the germline V gene. The CDR3 runs 15 residues. This CDR3 reads CASSEQGNSYNEQFF. The DNA of the CDR3 is TGTGCCAGCTCAGAACAGGGAAACTCCTACAATGAGCAGTTCTTC.

Only one count was recorded for this clone. This chain uses TRBV5-1 with TRBJ1-2, with D perhaps TRBD1 (5 bases). Trimming cost V 0 bases and J 0 bases, with 12 bases left between them. The CDR3 is 16 residues long. CDR1 SGHRS and CDR2 YFSETQ come from the germline V gene. The CDR3 sequence is CASSLAPDSANYGYTF. In DNA, the CDR3 is TGCGCCAGCAGCTTGGCCCCCGACAGTGCTAACTATGGCTACACCTTC.

A single count supports this clone. The V gene is TRBV7-9, the J gene TRBJ2-7; TRBD1 aligns across 7 bases. The germline CDR1 and CDR2 sequences are SEHNR and FQNEAQ (reference sequence). J was trimmed by 4 bases and V by 1 base; bases with no gene match: 1. The CDR3 consists of 13 residues. CDR3 in amino acids: CASSLETGYEQYF. DNA for the CDR3: TGTGCCAGCAGCTTAGAGACAGGGTACGAGCAGTACTTC. The full variable domain, in which reference TRBV7-9 and TRBJ2-7 provide the parts outside the CDR3, is DTGVSQNPRHKITKRGQNVTFRCDPISEHNRLYWYRQTLGQGPEFLTYFQNEAQLEKSRLLSDRFSAERPKGSFSTLEIQRTEQGDSAMYLCASSLETGYEQYFGPGTRLTVT.

The chain employs TRBV5-1 and TRBJ2-2; 9 bases line up with TRBD1. Germline CDR1 reads SGHRS; CDR2 reads YFSETQ. This CDR3 has 17 amino acids. J was trimmed by 6 bases and V by 4 bases; bases with no gene match: 13. This chain's CDR3 is CASSIQGADLGAGELFF. CDR3 sequence (DNA): TGCGCCAGCAGCATACAGGGGGCCGACCTTGGCGCCGGGGAGCTGTTTTTT.

The CDR3 protein is CASSLSRPTDREAFF. CDR3 DNA: TGTGCCAGCAGTTTATCACGCCCGACAGACAGGGAGGCTTTCTTT. This chain links TRBV28 with TRBJ1-1; 7 bases fit TRBD1. J gave up 11 bases and V 1 base, and 13 bases lay outside the gene matches. In germline, CDR1 is MDHEN, CDR2 SYDVKM. This CDR3 comprises 15 residues. The full variable domain, its missing parts supplied by reference TRBV28 and TRBJ1-1, is DVKVTQSSRYLVKRTGEKVFLECVQDMDHENMFWYRQDPGLGLRLIYFSYDVKMKEKGDIPEGYSVSREKKERFSLILESASTNQTSMYLCASSLSRPTDREAFFGQGTRLTVV.

The chain joins TRBV6-5 to TRBJ1-1; TRBD1 is a possible D gene (6 bases). CDR3 length equals 14 residues. V shed 6 bases and J shed 1 base, with 12 bases lying between them. In germline, CDR1 is MNHEY, CDR2 SVGAGI. The CDR3 DNA reads as TGTGCCAGCAGGGAGGACAGAGCGAACACTGAAGCTTTCTTT. Amino acid sequence: CASREDRANTEAFF.